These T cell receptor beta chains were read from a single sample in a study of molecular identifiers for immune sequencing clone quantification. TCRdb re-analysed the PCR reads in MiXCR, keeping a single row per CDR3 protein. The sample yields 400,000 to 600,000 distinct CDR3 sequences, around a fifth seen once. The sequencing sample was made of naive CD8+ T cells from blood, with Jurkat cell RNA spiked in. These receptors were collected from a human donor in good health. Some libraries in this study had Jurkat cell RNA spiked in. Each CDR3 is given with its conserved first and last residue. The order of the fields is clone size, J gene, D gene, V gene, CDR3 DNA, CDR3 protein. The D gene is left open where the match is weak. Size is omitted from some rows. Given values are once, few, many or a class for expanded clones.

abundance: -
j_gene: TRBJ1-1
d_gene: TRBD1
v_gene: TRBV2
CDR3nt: TGTGCCAGCAGCAAAAACCGGGGCAGGGGGCGATTCACTGAAGCTTTCTTT
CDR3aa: CASSKNRGRGRFTEAFF

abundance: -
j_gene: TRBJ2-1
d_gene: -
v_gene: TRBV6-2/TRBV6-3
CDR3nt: TGTGCCAGCATCGAAGCAGGGCCCCACTGCAATGAGCAGTTCTTC
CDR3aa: CASIEAGPHCNEQFF

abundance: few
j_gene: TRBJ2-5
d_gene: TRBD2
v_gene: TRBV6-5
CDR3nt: TGTGCCAGCAGTTACGGCGGGACTAGCGGGGAGACCCAGTACTTC
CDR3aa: CASSYGGTSGETQYF

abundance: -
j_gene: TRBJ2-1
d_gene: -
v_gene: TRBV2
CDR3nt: TGTGCCAGCAGTCTGGCAGCCTCTCTATACAATGAGCAGTTCTTC
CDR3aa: CASSLAASLYNEQFF

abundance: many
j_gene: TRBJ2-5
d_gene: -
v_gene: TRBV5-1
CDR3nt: TGCGCCAGCAGCTTGGGGGGGCGCGGGACCAAAGAGACCCAGTACTTC
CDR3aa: CASSLGGRGTKETQYF

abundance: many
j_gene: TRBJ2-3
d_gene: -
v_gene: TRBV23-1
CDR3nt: TGCGCCAGCAGTCAACGCCCAAGCACAGATACGCAGTATTTT
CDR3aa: CASSQRPSTDTQYF

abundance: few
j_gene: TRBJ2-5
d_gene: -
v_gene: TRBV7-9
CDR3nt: TGTGCCAGCAGCTTAGCGTTGGGGGGTCTCCAGCAAGAGACCCAGTACTTC
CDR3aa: CASSLALGGLQQETQYF

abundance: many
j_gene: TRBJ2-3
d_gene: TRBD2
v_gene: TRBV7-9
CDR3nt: TGTGCCAGCAGCTCGGGGACTAGCCCCACAGATACGCAGTATTTT
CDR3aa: CASSSGTSPTDTQYF

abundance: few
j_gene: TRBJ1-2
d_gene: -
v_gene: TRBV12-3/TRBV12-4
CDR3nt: TGTGCCAGCAGTTCCCTGGCGTTGGACAGACATATAGCTAACTATGGCTACACCTTC
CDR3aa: CASSSLALDRHIANYGYTF

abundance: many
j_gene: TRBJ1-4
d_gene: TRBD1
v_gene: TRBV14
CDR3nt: TGTGCCAGCAGCCAAACCGGACAGGGGCGTGAAAAACTGTTTTTT
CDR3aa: CASSQTGQGREKLFF

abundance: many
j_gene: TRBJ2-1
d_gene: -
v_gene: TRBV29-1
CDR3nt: TGCAGCGTTGTTCGTTATGAGCAGTTCTTC
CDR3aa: CSVVRYEQFF

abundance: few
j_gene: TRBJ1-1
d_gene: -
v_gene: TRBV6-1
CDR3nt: TGTGCCAGCAAGGGGGAAGCTTTCTTT
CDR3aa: CASKGEAFF

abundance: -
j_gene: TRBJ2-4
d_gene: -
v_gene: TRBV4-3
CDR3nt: TGCGCCAGCAGCCAAGATGGATTAGCCAAAAACATTCAGTACTTC
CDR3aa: CASSQDGLAKNIQYF

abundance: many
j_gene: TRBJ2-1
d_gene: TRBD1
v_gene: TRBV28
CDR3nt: TGTGCCAGCAGTATCGGACAGGGCCCCTACAATGAGCAGTTCTTC
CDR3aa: CASSIGQGPYNEQFF

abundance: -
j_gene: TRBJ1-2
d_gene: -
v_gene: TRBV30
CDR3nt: TGTGCCTGGTTGGGCCCGGGACATGAGTTCTATGGCTACACCTTT
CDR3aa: CAWLGPGHEFYGYTF

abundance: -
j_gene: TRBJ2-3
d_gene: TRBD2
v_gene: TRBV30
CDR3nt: TGTGCCTCCCAGGGGCGGGGGGGCTCCACAGATACGCAGTATTTT
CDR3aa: CASQGRGGSTDTQYF

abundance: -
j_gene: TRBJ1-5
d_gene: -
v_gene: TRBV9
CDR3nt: TGTGCCAGCAGCCCACAGGGTCGTGGTAATCGGCCCCAGCATTTT
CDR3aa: CASSPQGRGNRPQHF

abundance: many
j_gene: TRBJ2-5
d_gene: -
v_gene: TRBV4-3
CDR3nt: TGCGCCAGCAGTCGCTCTATGAATCCACAAGAGACCCAGTACTTC
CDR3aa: CASSRSMNPQETQYF

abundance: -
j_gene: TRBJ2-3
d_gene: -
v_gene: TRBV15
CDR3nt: TGTGCCACCAGCAGCACCAGGGTTCCCACAGATACGCAGTATTTT
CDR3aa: CATSSTRVPTDTQYF

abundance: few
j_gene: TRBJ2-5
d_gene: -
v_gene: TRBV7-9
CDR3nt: TGTGCCAGCAGCTTAGGTTCGCAGACCCAGTACTTC
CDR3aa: CASSLGSQTQYF

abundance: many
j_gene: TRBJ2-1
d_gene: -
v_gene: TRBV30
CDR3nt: TGTGCCTGGAGTGTACTTGGGAATGATGAGCAGTTCTTC
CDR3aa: CAWSVLGNDEQFF

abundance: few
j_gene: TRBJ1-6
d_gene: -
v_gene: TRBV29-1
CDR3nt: TGCAGCGAAGGGGCGTCCTATAATTCACCCCTCCACTTT
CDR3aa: CSEGASYNSPLHF

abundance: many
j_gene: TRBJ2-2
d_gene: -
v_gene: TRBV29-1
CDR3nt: TGCAGCGTTGAAGGCGGGACAGCTGACGGGGAGCTGTTTTTT
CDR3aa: CSVEGGTADGELFF

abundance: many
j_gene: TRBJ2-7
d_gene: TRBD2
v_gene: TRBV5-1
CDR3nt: TGCGCCAGCAGCCCGGGGACTAGTTCGCTTTACGAGCAGTACTTC
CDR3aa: CASSPGTSSLYEQYF

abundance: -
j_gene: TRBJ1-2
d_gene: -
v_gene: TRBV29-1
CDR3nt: TGCAGCGTTGAGCCTAAGGGGGCTAACTATGGCTACACCTTC
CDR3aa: CSVEPKGANYGYTF

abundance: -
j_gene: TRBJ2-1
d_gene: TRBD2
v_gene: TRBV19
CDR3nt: TGTGCCAGTAGTATTGGGTATTTTGGGCTAGCGGGGGGGCTTGGTGAGCAGTTCTTC
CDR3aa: CASSIGYFGLAGGLGEQFF

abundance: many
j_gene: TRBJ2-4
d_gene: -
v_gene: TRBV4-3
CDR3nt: TGCGCCAGCAGCCAAGATAGAATAGCGGTCAAAAACATTCAGTACTTC
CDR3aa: CASSQDRIAVKNIQYF

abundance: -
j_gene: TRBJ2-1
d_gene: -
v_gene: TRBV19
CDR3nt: TGTGCCAGTAGTATCGGGACCCGGGCCCTACGGTTTGAGCAGTTCTTC
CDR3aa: CASSIGTRALRFEQFF

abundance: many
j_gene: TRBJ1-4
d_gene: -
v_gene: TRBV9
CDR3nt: TGTGCCAGCAGCGTAGGTGGGTCGGCAACTAATGAAAAACTGTTTTTT
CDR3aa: CASSVGGSATNEKLFF

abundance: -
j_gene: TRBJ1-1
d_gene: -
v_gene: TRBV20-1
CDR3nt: TGCAGTGCTATGTGGACGCCGAACACTGAAGCTTTCTTT
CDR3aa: CSAMWTPNTEAFF

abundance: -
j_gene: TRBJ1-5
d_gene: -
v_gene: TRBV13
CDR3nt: TGTGCCAGCAGCTCCAGCCTAGACAGTAGCAATCAGCCCCAGCATTTT
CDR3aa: CASSSSLDSSNQPQHF

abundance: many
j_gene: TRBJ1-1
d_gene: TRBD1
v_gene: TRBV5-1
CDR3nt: TGCGCCAGCAGCTGGGGACAGGGGGCGGTCCGGGACACTGAAGCTTTCTTT
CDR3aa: CASSWGQGAVRDTEAFF

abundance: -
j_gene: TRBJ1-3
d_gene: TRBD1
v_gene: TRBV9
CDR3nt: TGTGCCAGCAGCGTAGGTCTGGGACAGGGTATTCGAAACACCATATATTTT
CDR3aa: CASSVGLGQGIRNTIYF